These 13 T cell receptor beta chains were sequenced from one sample in a study of T cell clonotyping in hematopoietic cell transplantation. TCRdb keeps only in-frame clones here, not all; method: immunoSEQ multiplex PCR. The top ten hold 14% to 15% of the sample, which has 13,000 or so clones, around 68% seen once. The material sequenced was peripheral blood mononuclear cells, taken 180 days after allogeneic stem cell transplant. Receptor source: a male patient between 60 and 69 years old who had an allogeneic stem cell transplant from an unrelated donor, so the T cells may come from the graft donor. Some clones in this sample may be carry-over from other donors' samples.

This clone was counted a few times. Different DNA sequences within this sample yield the same CDR3. J is TRBJ1-1 and V is TRBV6-5; no clear D. CDR3 length: 12 amino acids. V was shortened by 2 bases and J by 5 bases, with 6 bases between the two germline ends. Germline V gene data show CDR1 as MNHEY and CDR2 as SVGAGI. The CDR3 region is CASSYGGTEAFF. For the CDR3, the DNA is TGTGCCAGCAGTTACGGAGGGACTGAAGCTTTCTTT.

V gene TRBV7-2 combines with J gene TRBJ1-1; D possibly corresponds to TRBD1 (5 bases). This CDR3 contains 13 residues. The germline gives CDR1 SGHTA, CDR2 FQGNSA. The germline V and J ends were trimmed by 5 bases and 8 bases, with 15 bases remaining between them. CDR3: CASSLRGAGEAFF. Here the CDR3 DNA reads TGTGCCAGCAGCCTACGCGGAGCAGGGGAAGCTTTCTTT.

This chain joins TRBV6-1 and TRBJ1-1; the D gene is possibly TRBD1 (5 bases). Germline lookup yields CDR1 MNHNS and CDR2 SASEGT. The CDR3 contains 15 residues. Trimming took off 2 bases at V and 4 bases at J, with 14 bases between the two ends. The CDR3 sequence: CASSETQGGGTEAFF. In DNA, the CDR3 is TGTGCCAGCAGTGAAACGCAGGGAGGAGGCACTGAAGCTTTCTTT.

The CDR3 region has the DNA TGCGCCAGCAGCTTGGCGGGCTCAGGATTAAGTAGGGAGCAGTACTTC. As protein: CASSLAGSGLSREQYF. The chain employs TRBV5-1 and TRBJ2-7; D ambiguous. Deletions cut 0 bases from V and 7 bases from J, with 20 bases between. CDR3 length equals 16 residues. CDR1 is SGHRS, CDR2 YFSETQ, per germline.

The chain carries TRBV4-3 and TRBJ1-2; D perhaps matches TRBD1 (5 bases). The germline V gene encodes CDR1 LGHNA and CDR2 YSLEER. Trimming removed 0 bases from V and 4 bases from J, with 12 bases in between. The CDR3 extends over 15 amino acids. The CDR3 loop reads CASSQDRETAYGYTF. CDR3 DNA sequence: TGCGCCAGCAGCCAAGACAGGGAGACGGCCTATGGCTACACCTTC.

The chain employs TRBV30 and TRBJ2-7; weak D call: TRBD1 (6 bases). The CDR3 covers 12 residues. Germline-derived CDR1 and CDR2 are GTSNPN and SVGIG (reference sequence). Between the trimmed V and J ends, which lost 5 bases and 4 bases, there was a span of 12 bases. CDR3 sequence: CAWSQGSYEQYF. The CDR3 nucleotides read TGTGCCTGGTCACAGGGTAGTTACGAGCAGTACTTC.

This chain connects TRBV4-1 to TRBJ2-1; perhaps TRBD1 as D (5 bases). The germline gives CDR1 MGHRA, CDR2 YSYEKL. The CDR3 covers 15 residues. Trimming removed 5 bases at V and 8 bases at J, with 19 bases between. The DNA of the CDR3 is TGCGCCAGCAGCTCCCGACAGATGCAAGGGGATGAGCAGTTCTTC. Residues: CASSSRQMQGDEQFF.

V is TRBV21-1 and J is TRBJ1-2; the table gives TRBD1 as D, unverified against the DNA. TRBV21-1 has pseudogene status. The CDR3 is 16 amino acids. CDR3 in amino acids: CASSKDRTGRNYGYTF. CDR3 DNA: TGTGCCAGCAGCAAAGATAGGACAGGGAGAAACTATGGCTACACCTTC.

The chain has TRBV28 and TRBJ1-3; D is unclear. Per germline, CDR1 MDHEN and CDR2 SYDVKM. Deletions cut 5 bases from V and 0 bases from J, with 14 bases between. This CDR3 has 16 amino acids. The CDR3 sequence: CASSPSEVDSGNTIYF. CDR3 DNA: TGTGCCAGCAGTCCCTCGGAGGTTGACTCTGGAAACACCATATATTTT. Using reference TRBV28 and TRBJ1-3 for the parts outside the CDR3, the full variable domain is DVKVTQSSRYLVKRTGEKVFLECVQDMDHENMFWYRQDPGLGLRLIYFSYDVKMKEKGDIPEGYSVSREKKERFSLILESASTNQTSMYLCASSPSEVDSGNTIYFGEGSWLTVV.

This clone has just a few counts. V is TRBV4-1 and J is TRBJ2-7, with D possibly matching TRBD1 (5 bases). Trimming took 0 bases from V and 5 from J, leaving 11 bases between them. Germline-derived CDR1 and CDR2 are MGHRA and YSYEKL. The CDR3 loop spans 14 amino acids. The CDR3 nucleotides are TGCGCCAGCAGCCAAGACAGGGTAGGGCACGAGCAGTACTTC. Amino acids: CASSQDRVGHEQYF.

A few counts support this clone. The chain is built from TRBV6-5 and TRBJ1-1; D is uncertain. Germline values: CDR1 MNHEY, CDR2 SVGAGI. The CDR3 runs to 14 residues. V lost 3 bases to trimming and J lost 2 bases, with 10 bases between them. This CDR3 is CASSYFGYNTEAFF. The CDR3 DNA reads TGTGCCAGCAGTTATTTCGGGTATAACACTGAAGCTTTCTTT.

The chain carries TRBV30 and TRBJ2-1, with D uncertain. The CDR3 sequence is 15 residues long. The germline CDR1 and CDR2 sequences are GTSNPN and SVGIG (reference sequence). Trimming took 2 bases from V and 6 from J, leaving 17 bases between them. In nucleotides, the CDR3 is TGTGCCTGGAGTAGGGCCACAACTTCTCTCAATGAGCAGTTCTTC. Its protein is CAWSRATTSLNEQFF.

The CDR3 is CSVEDGERPPYEQYF. CDR3 DNA: TGCAGCGTTGAAGATGGGGAAAGGCCACCCTACGAGCAGTACTTC. The V call is TRBV29-1, the J call TRBJ2-7; D is unclear. Trimming shortened V by 0 bases and J by 2 bases, and 14 bases separated the two germline ends. The CDR3 spans 15 residues. Germline V gene data show CDR1 as SQVTM and CDR2 as ANQGSEA.